The TCR beta chain described here comes from a study of vaccination and CD4 T cells after COVID-19 (dated by TCRdb to between 2021 and 2024). Looking at the study overall: SARS-CoV-2 positivity had been established in the convalescent patients by nasal swab PCR, and mild disease was recorded in eight to ten of these patients and severe disease in one. A few convalescent patients were sampled both early after vaccination (day 14) and late after vaccination (days 161 to 241). The convalescent cohort included six males and four females, with two Hispanic individuals, seven Caucasians, two Asians and one multiracial person. Post-vaccine blood samples were collected a median of approximately eleven weeks after the second vaccine dose, ranging from 14 to 241 days. Two doses of either the Pfizer-BioNTech BNT162b2 vaccine (n=8) or the Moderna mRNA-1273 vaccine (n=2) were administered to participants. For stimulating the cultures, overlapping spike peptide pools were used, derived from SARS-CoV-2 as well as from the common cold coronaviruses HCoV-NL63, HCoV-OC43 and HCoV-229E. In over 8 COVID-19 convalescent patients and a handful of infection-naive healthy vaccine recipients, the spike-specific CD4+ TCR repertoire before mRNA vaccination was compared with the repertoire after mRNA vaccination. Post-COVID blood samples were collected from convalescent patients a median of around 100 days after diagnosis, with a range of about 30 to 180 days. Control cultures used a CEFX viral epitope pool as positive control, an HIV-1 Nef peptide pool as negative control, or no peptide. The research as a whole found: Nearly all vaccine-specific clones in convalescent patients (304 of 307) were mono-reactive for SARS-CoV-2 spike rather than cross-reactive with common cold coronaviruses. The number of convalescent patients in the study was relatively small, and the study did not examine early timepoints following natural infection. The median number of SARS-CoV-2-reactive clonotypes rose from under 25 after infection to 38 after vaccination, but the change was not significant. Among the post-vaccine SARS-CoV-2-reactive clones in convalescent patients, a median approximately 86% showed up only after vaccination, which suggests vaccine-specific priming.

Library generation was performed with PCR. TCR sequencing of DNA from cultured CD4+ T cells used the Oncomine TCR Beta short-read assay at the Johns Hopkins FTIC core. The QIAamp micro DNA kit was used to extract genomic DNA from the cultured CD4+ T cells. Oncomine TCR Beta libraries from cultured CD4+ T cells were pooled with unique dual indexes and sequenced on an Illumina iSeq 100. The original pipeline was this. Non-productive sequences were removed, and CDR3s that did not start with C, did not end with F or W, or were shorter than 7 amino acids were discarded. The MANAFEST web application was used to identify antigen-specific clonotypes by comparing peptide-stimulated wells against reference wells and other culture wells. For a clone to be called positive, the clone needed an FDR below 0.05, an odds ratio above 5, and a productive frequency above 0.1% in at least two of three replicate wells. A clonotype counted as cross-reactive if it showed significant expansion both in the SARS-CoV-2 spike wells and in at least one common cold coronavirus spike condition. CDR3 homology was assessed with Levenshtein distances (stringdist) and unrooted phylogenetic trees (ape) in R version 3.6.1. Clones were called with MiXCR by TCRdb after fastp trimmed the public reads at Q25, and only in-frame beta chains were retained. Duplicate CDR3 protein sequences are folded into a single record with the most common DNA and genes. TCRdb's processing, not the authors' own work, is the source of the V and J calls. For this sample the table gives tens of thousands of distinct CDR3 sequences, of which about 30% were detected only once. The ten top clones hold about an eighth of the sample.

V drops 5 bases and J drops 9 bases, leaving 14 bases in between. Counted from cysteine to phenylalanine, this CDR3 has 14 amino acids. The sequence is cut down to CDR3 DNA, 42 bases in frame from base 1. The time point label corresponds to: late sampling 161 to 241 days after vaccination in a few convalescent patients. The sample's treatment or condition label, in plain terms: roughly 10-day PBMC culture with coronavirus spike peptide pools or control peptides (ViraFEST assay). To expand antigen-specific T cells with peptide pools and then pick out the expanded clonotypes through TCR sequencing, the study relied on the ViraFEST assay. The convalescent patients' positive SARS-CoV-2 PCR tests were from March to December 2020, which was before the Alpha, Beta and Delta variants emerged in the United States. Some 2 million PBMCs per well were cultured in IMDM with approximately 5.2% human AB serum and roughly 9.3 IU/ml IL-2, plus 10 ug/ml peptide pools. On days 3 and 7, half of the culture medium was replaced with fresh IL-2-containing medium. After approximately 11 days of culture, CD4+ T cells were isolated by negative selection with the EasySep CD4+ T cell isolation kit. Ficoll-Paque Plus gradient centrifugation was used to isolate PBMCs from whole blood, and the isolated PBMCs were then either used fresh or cryopreserved at -140C. Each culture condition was generally run in triplicate wells.

A remark on this clonotype: Its antigen is unknown. No quality values exist for individual bases; no much larger clone is one base distant.

Sample: CD4+ T cells from blood, cultured in vitro, taken about 7 months after SARS-CoV-2 vaccination. The clonotype originates from a human donor who had recovered from COVID-19. Rearrangement joined TRBV12-3 or TRBV12-4 to TRBJ1-6, with a weak D call of TRBD1 (5 bases match). The CDR3 loop reads CASSLLGDVSPLHF. The base sequence is TGTGCCAGCAGTCTATTGGGGGATGTTTCACCCCTCCACTTT.